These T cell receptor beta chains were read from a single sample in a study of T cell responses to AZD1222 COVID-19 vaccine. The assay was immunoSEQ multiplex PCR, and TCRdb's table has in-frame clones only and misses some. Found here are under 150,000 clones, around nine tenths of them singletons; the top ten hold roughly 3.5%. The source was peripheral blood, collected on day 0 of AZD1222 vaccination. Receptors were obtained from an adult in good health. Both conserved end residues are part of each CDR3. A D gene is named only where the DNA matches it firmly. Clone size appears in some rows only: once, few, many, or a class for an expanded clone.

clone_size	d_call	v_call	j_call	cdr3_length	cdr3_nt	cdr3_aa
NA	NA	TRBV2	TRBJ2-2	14	TGTGCCAGCTGGGGGGACTTTCTCACCGGGGAGCTGTTTTTT	CASWGDFLTGELFF
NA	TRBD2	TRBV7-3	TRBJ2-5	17	TGTGCCAGCAGCTACGGCACTAGCGGGGGGGCTGGACAGACCCAGTACTTC	CASSYGTSGGAGQTQYF
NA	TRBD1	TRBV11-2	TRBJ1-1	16	TGTGCCAGCAGCTTAGATTATGGACAGGGGAGCACTGAAGCTTTCTTT	CASSLDYGQGSTEAFF
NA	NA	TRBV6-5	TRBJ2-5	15	TGTGCCAGCAGCCCCGAGGACATTAGGAGGGAGACCCAGTACTTC	CASSPEDIRRETQYF
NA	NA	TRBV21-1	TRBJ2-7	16	TGTGCCAGCAGCAGACACCAGCGGACAGGGCCCTACGAGCAGTACTTC	CASSRHQRTGPYEQYF
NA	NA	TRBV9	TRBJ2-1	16	TGTGCCAGCAGCGCCCAGGGGGGACAGTGGGGCAATGAGCAGTTCTTC	CASSAQGGQWGNEQFF
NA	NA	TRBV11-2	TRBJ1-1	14	TGTGCCAGCAGCTTAGGATATGGGGGGATTGAAGCTTTCTTT	CASSLGYGGIEAFF
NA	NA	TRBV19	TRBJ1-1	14	TGTGCCAGTAGGGGCGGGGTCTTGGACACTGAAGCTTTCTTT	CASRGGVLDTEAFF
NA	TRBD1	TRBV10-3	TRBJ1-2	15	TGTGCCATCAGTGGGGGGGACAGAAGTTACTATGGCTACACCTTC	CAISGGDRSYYGYTF
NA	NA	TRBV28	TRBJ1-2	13	TGTGCCAGCAGCCCGGACGGGAACTATGGCTACACCTTC	CASSPDGNYGYTF
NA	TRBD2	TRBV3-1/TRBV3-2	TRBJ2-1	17	TGTGCCAGCAGCCAAGGACACCTAGCGGGGGCTTACAATGAGCAGTTCTTC	CASSQGHLAGAYNEQFF
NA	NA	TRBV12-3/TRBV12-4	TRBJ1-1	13	TGTGCCAGCAGCCGACTGCTCGAGACTGAAGCTTTCTTT	CASSRLLETEAFF
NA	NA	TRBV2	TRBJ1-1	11	TGTGCCAGCAGACGGGACCCTGAAGCTTTCTTT	CASRRDPEAFF
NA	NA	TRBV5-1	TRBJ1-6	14	TGCGCCAGCAGCGACGGGACTGGGAATTCACCCCTCCACTTT	CASSDGTGNSPLHF
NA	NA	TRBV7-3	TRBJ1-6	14	TGTGCCAGCAGCTTACAGGGCAACAATTCACCCCTCCACTTT	CASSLQGNNSPLHF
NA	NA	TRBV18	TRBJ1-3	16	TGTGCCAGCTCACCAATAGGGGAAGGCTCTGGAAACACCATATATTTT	CASSPIGEGSGNTIYF
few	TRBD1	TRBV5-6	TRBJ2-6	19	TGTGCCAGCAGCACCCCGGGACAGGGGGCGAGGGCTGGGGCCAACGTCCTGACTTTC	CASSTPGQGARAGANVLTF
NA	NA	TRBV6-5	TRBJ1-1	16	TGTGCCAGCAGTTATATGGGCAGGGGCGGAGGCACTGAAGCTTTCTTT	CASSYMGRGGGTEAFF
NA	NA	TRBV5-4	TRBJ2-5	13	TGTGCCAGCACCAGGGACTCGCGGGAGACCCAGTACTTC	CASTRDSRETQYF
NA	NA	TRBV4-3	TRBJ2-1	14	TGCGCCAGCAGCCAAGATCCCGGCGGTCGGCAGCAGTTCTTC	CASSQDPGGRQQFF
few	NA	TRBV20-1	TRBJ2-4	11	TGCAGTGCTAGAGAGAGTAACATTCAGTACTTC	CSARESNIQYF
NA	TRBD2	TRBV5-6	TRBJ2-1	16	TGTGCCAGCAGCTTGGGGGGCGGGAGCTACTACAATGAGCAGTTCTTC	CASSLGGGSYYNEQFF
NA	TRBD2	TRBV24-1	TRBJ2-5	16	TGTGCCACCAGTGAGGGGACTAGCGGGGGCCAGGAGACCCAGTACTTC	CATSEGTSGGQETQYF
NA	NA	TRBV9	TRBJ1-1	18	TGTGCCAGCAGCGTAGGGATCGCGGGGGGTGGTTCGGACACTGAAGCTTTCTTT	CASSVGIAGGGSDTEAFF
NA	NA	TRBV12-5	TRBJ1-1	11	TGTGCTAGTGCCGCGAACACTGAAGCTTTCTTT	CASAANTEAFF
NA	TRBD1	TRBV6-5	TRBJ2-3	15	TGTGCCAGCAGTTACTCAGGGGGCCAAGGAGATACGCAGTATTTT	CASSYSGGQGDTQYF
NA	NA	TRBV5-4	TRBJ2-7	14	TGTGCCAGCAGCCCGAGAGAGTTCCCGAGGGAGCAGTACTTC	CASSPREFPREQYF
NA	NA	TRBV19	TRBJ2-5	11	TGTGCCAGTAGGAGAGCGGGGACCCAGTACTTC	CASRRAGTQYF
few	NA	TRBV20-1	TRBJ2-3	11	TGCAGTGCGACGACTAGTAATGGGCAGTATTTT	CSATTSNGQYF
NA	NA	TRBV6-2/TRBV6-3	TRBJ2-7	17	TGTGCCAGCAGTTACTCGCGGACATCCGTTAGACTGTACGAGCAGTACTTC	CASSYSRTSVRLYEQYF
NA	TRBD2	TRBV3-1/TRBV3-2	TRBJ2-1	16	TGTGCCAGCAGCCAAGTCCTAGCGGGGGGGGACAATGAGCAGTTCTTC	CASSQVLAGGDNEQFF
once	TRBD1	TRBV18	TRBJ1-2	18	TGTGCCAGCTCACCTTGGGACAGGGGGCAGCAGGTAGCGGATGGCTACACCTTC	CASSPWDRGQQVADGYTF
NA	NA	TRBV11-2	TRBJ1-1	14	TGTGCCAGCGGCCCGGGTTTCATGAACACTGAAGCTTTCTTT	CASGPGFMNTEAFF
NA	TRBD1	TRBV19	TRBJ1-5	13	TGTGCCAGTAGTGACAGGGCCCGGCAGCCCCAGCATTTT	CASSDRARQPQHF